These 2 T cell receptor beta chains came from one sample sequenced in a study of T cells in Graves' hyperthyroidism and ophthalmopathy. RNA transcripts yielded amplified TCR beta CDR3 regions. RT-PCR in the first round (using the HTBI primer set) targeted the TCR CDR3. Each CDR3 protein gets one entry after TCRdb re-called the multiplex PCR reads with MiXCR. Here the sample spans about 96,000 distinct CDR3 sequences, 51% being singletons. Sequencing used blood. All receptors derive from a woman between 40 and 55 years old with Graves' hyperthyroidism.

This clonotype appeared a few times. A read error may be the cause here, since a much bigger clone is one base away. The V gene is TRBV29-1, the J gene TRBJ2-7; unclear D gene. The CDR3 runs 12 residues. V lost 4 bases and J 2 bases, leaving 9 bases between the germline ends. Germline V lookup: CDR1 SQVTM, CDR2 ANQGSEA. The CDR3 region has the DNA TGCAGCGTTGCTGCAGGAGCCTACGAGCAGTACTTC. It translates to CSVAAGAYEQYF.

A word on this clonotype: A much larger clone is a single base away; this may be a read error. The chain has TRBV7-9 and TRBJ2-2; 8 bases align to TRBD2. Trimming took 5 bases from V and 7 from J; bases not matched to a gene: 12. The CDR3 contains 16 residues. Germline V gene data show CDR1 as SEHNR and CDR2 as FQNEAQ (reference sequence). The CDR3 loop reads CASSTGRGGPYGELFF. CDR3 coding DNA: TGTGCCAGCAGCACCGGACGGGGGGGCCCCTACGGGGAGCTGTTTTTT.